Given below is one T cell receptor beta chain in context. Its specificity is unknown. Germline CDR1 and CDR2: MGHRA and YSYEKL. This CDR3 is 17 amino acids long. V dropped 5 bases and J dropped 4 bases, with 21 bases sitting between them. This sample is drawn from a study of cytomegalovirus exposure and HLA in healthy donors. The study's findings and limits: Researchers reported in a later analysis that common viral pathogens appeared linked to several top clusters. Later examination showed HLA-associated TCR beta chains had greater clonal expansion than equally common others. CMV serostatus was the sole immune exposure information available.

Primers: 60 Vbeta forward and 13 Jbeta reverse. Original methodology: Later work found about 80 million unique TCR beta chains, with about 10 million shared. Assay used: immunoSEQ multiplex PCR; TCRdb lists only in-frame clones, some missing. Clonal size and the V and J genes are those of that table, whereas D and trimming came from the DNA. The sample shows more than 65,000 clones, roughly three quarters of them seen only once. The receptor comes from a woman in her forties in good health and CMV-seropositive. The chain joins TRBV4-1 to TRBJ2-1; D possibly corresponds to TRBD1 (6 bases). The sequencing input was PBMCs. CDR3 in amino acids: CASSTYSGDQVYNEQFF. The CDR3 nucleotides read TGCGCCAGCAGCACCTACTCAGGGGACCAGGTGTACAATGAGCAGTTCTTC.